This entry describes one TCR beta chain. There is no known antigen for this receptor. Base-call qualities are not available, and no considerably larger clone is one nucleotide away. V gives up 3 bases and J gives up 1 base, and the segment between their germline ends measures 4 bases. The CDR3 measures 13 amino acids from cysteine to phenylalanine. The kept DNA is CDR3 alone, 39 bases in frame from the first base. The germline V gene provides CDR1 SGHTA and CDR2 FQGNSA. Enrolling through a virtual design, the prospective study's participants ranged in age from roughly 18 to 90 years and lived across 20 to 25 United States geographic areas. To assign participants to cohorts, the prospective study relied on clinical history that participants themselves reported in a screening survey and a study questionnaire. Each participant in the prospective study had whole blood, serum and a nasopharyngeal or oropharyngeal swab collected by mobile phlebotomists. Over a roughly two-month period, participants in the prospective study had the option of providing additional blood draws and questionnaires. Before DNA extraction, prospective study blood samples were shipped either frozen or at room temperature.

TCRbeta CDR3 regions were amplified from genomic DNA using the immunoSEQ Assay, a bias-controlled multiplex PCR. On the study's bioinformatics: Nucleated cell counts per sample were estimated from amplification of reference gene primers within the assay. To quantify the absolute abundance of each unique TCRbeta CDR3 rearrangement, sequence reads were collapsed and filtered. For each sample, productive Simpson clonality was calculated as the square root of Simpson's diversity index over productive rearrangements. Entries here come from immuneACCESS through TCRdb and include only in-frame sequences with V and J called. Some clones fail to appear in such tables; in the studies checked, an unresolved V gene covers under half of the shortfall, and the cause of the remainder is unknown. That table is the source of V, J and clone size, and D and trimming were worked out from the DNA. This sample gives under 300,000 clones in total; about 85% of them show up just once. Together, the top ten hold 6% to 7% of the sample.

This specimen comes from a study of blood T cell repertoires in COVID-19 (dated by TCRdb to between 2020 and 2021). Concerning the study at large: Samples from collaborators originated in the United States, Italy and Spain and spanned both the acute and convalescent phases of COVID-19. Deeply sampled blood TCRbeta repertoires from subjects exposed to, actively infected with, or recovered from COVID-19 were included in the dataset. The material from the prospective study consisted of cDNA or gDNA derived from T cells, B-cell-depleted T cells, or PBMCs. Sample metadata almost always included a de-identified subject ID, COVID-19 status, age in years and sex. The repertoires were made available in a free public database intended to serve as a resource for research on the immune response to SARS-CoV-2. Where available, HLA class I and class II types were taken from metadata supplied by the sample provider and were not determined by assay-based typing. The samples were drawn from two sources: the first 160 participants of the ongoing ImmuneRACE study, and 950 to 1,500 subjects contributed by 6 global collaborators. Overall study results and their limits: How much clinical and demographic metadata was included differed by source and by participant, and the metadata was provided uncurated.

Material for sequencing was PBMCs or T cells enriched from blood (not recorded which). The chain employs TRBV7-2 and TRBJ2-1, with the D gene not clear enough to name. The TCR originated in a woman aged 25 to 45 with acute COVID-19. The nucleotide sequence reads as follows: TGTGCCAGCAGCTTCCATTCCTACAATGAGCAGTTCTTC. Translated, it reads CASSFHSYNEQFF.